The clone carrying this TCR beta chain was seen a single time. Its antigen is undetermined. One end of the junction is discordant with germline, which a read error may explain. The data are from a study of cytomegalovirus exposure and HLA in healthy donors. Study-level findings and limits: The classifier reportedly diagnosed cytomegalovirus status with high sensitivity and specificity. Immune exposure was documented only through CMV serostatus.

Vbeta (60) and Jbeta (13) primers were used in the PCR. Measured with immunoSEQ multiplex PCR; TCRdb has only the in-frame clones, and not every one. Of about 110,000 clones in the sample, approximately 84% were seen once. The TCR originated in a man in his forties in good health and CMV-seronegative. The sample taken for sequencing was PBMCs.

The CDR3 region has the DNA TGCGCCAGCGGCTTGACCGGGACATACTACGAGCAGTACTTC. Protein: CASGLTGTYYEQYF. The chain joins TRBV5-1 to TRBJ2-7, with D perhaps matching TRBD1 (6 bases). The CDR3 runs to 14 residues. The germline V gene encodes CDR1 SGHRS and CDR2 YFSETQ.